The 18 T cell receptor beta chains below all came from one sample that was sequenced in a study of T cell repertoires in ileal Crohn's disease. The time point denotes: neoterminal ileum biopsy at postoperative endoscopy, about 6 months after surgery. TCRdb keeps only in-frame clones here, not all; method: immunoSEQ multiplex PCR. The data contain roughly 9,200 clones, around 80% of them singletons. The sample consisted of ileal tissue. These receptors all come from an adult with Crohn's disease.

This clone appeared a few times. This chain connects TRBV10-3 to TRBJ1-2; D gene uncertain. The V end lost 4 bases, the J end lost 2 bases, and 8 bases lay between the germline ends. Germline lookup yields CDR1 ENHRY and CDR2 SYGVKD. The CDR3 is 13 amino acids. CDR3 protein: CAISGAGNYGYTF. The CDR3 bases are TGTGCCATCAGTGGGGCGGGGAACTATGGCTACACCTTC.

The chain has TRBV27 and TRBJ2-7; D perhaps matches TRBD2 (6 bases). The CDR3 contains 15 residues. V was pared by 5 bases and J by 0 bases, with 14 bases between. Germline CDR1 is MNHEY and CDR2 is SMNVEV (reference sequence). The CDR3 sequence is CASSPLGGPSYEQYF. CDR3 DNA sequence: TGTGCCAGCAGTCCTCTGGGGGGACCCTCCTACGAGCAGTACTTC.

V usage is TRBV5-1 and J usage is TRBJ1-1; D gene ambiguous. The CDR3 has 14 residues. CDR1 and CDR2 from the germline V gene are SGHRS and YFSETQ. V lost 4 bases and J lost 11, with 21 bases in between. The CDR3 sequence: CASSPATGSRWAFF. CDR3 nucleotide sequence: TGCGCCAGCAGCCCCGCCACCGGTTCCCGGTGGGCTTTCTTT.

This chain links TRBV4-2 with TRBJ1-3; no definite D call. The V end lost 0 bases, the J end lost 0 bases, and 6 bases lay between the germline ends. Germline CDR1 LGHNA, CDR2 YNFKEQ. This CDR3 spans 15 amino acids. The CDR3 nucleotides read TGTGCCAGCAGCCAAGACCCAGTCTCTGGAAACACCATATATTTT. Translation gives CASSQDPVSGNTIYF.

The chain combines TRBV10-3 with TRBJ2-7; 10 bases line up with TRBD2. From germline, CDR1 is ENHRY and CDR2 SYGVKD. V shed 8 bases and J 3 bases; nucleotides not matched to a gene: 7. This CDR3 spans 14 amino acids. CDR3 DNA: TGTGCCATCCGTCGAGCGGGGGGGGACTACGAGCAGTACTTC. Translation: CAIRRAGGDYEQYF.

A single count supports this clone. The genes are TRBV7-2 and TRBJ2-2; 10 bases map to TRBD2. CDR3 length: 17 amino acids. Unmatched junction bases numbered 4, after V lost 3 bases and J lost 0 bases. The germline CDR1 and CDR2 sequences are SGHTA and FQGNSA. CDR3 sequence (DNA): TGTGCCAGCAGCTTCCGTAGCGGGAGGACGAACACCGGGGAGCTGTTTTTT. Amino acid sequence: CASSFRSGRTNTGELFF.

This clone was seen only once. The chain has TRBV7-2 and TRBJ2-2, with 8 bases aligning to TRBD1. The germline V gene has CDR1 SGHTA and CDR2 FQGNSA. CDR3 length: 14 amino acids. V was clipped by 4 bases and J by 6 bases; unmatched bases: 4. CDR3 in amino acids: CASSSGQGPGELFF. As DNA, the CDR3 is TGTGCCAGCAGCTCAGGACAGGGCCCCGGGGAGCTGTTTTTT.

This clone was seen only a few times. The rearrangement links TRBV4-2 to TRBJ2-6; a possible D gene is TRBD1 (6 bases). V lost 2 bases and J 3 bases, leaving 26 bases between the germline ends. The CDR3 is 21 residues long. The germline V gene has CDR1 LGHNA and CDR2 YNFKEQ. In nucleotides, the CDR3 is TGTGCCAGCAGCCAACCGTTTGTATCGGACAGCCGGAGGTATGGGGCCAACGTCCTGACTTTC. Amino acids: CASSQPFVSDSRRYGANVLTF.

V and J are TRBV2 and TRBJ2-1; D is unclear. V lost 7 bases and J lost 2, with 9 bases in between. This CDR3 region has 13 residues. Germline lookup yields CDR1 SNHLY and CDR2 FYNNEI. In DNA form, the CDR3 reads TGTGCCAGCAAGGCGGCGGCCTACAATGAGCAGTTCTTC. Translated: CASKAAAYNEQFF.

This chain joins TRBV4-1 and TRBJ2-2, with 7 bases fitting TRBD1. The CDR3 totals 15 residues. Germline trimming cut 6 bases from V and 4 bases from J; bases unmatched to any gene: 8. Germline V gene sequence: CDR1 MGHRA, CDR2 YSYEKL. The CDR3 region is CASRPGTVGTGELFF. CDR3 bases: TGCGCCAGCAGACCCGGGACAGTAGGCACCGGGGAGCTGTTTTTT.

The chain joins TRBV5-1 to TRBJ2-7, with TRBD2 identical over 11 bases. After removal of 4 bases from V and 0 bases from J, the junction contained 6 bases not matched to a gene. This CDR3 is 16 amino acids long. The V gene's germline CDR1 is SGHRS and CDR2 YFSETQ. The CDR3 region is CASSPGLAGPSYEQYF. The CDR3 DNA follows: TGCGCCAGCAGCCCCGGACTAGCGGGTCCCTCCTACGAGCAGTACTTC.

The gene calls are TRBV27 and TRBJ1-2, with D tentatively TRBD1 (6 bases). The CDR3 runs 14 residues. Between the trimmed V and J ends, which lost 2 bases and 7 bases, there was a span of 14 bases. CDR1 and CDR2 (germline): MNHEY, SMNVEV (reference sequence). Written as DNA, the CDR3 is TGTGCCAGCAGTTTAAGGGCGGGGGCTGGTGGCTACACCTTC. It codes for CASSLRAGAGGYTF.

CDR3 DNA: TGTGCCTGTCCTGGCAGAACAGGGGGGAAATGGGCTGAAGCTTTCTTT. It encodes CACPGRTGGKWAEAFF. This sequence joins TRBV30 and TRBJ1-1; 8 bases align to TRBD1. The germline V gene has CDR1 GTSNPN and CDR2 SVGIG (reference sequence). Losses at the gene ends were 6 bases for V and 6 bases for J; bases not matched to a gene: 18. The CDR3 extends over 16 amino acids.

The chain is built from TRBV5-6 and TRBJ1-1; TRBD1 agrees at 10 bases. CDR1 is SGHDT and CDR2 is YYEEEE in the germline V gene. Losses at the gene ends were 4 bases for V and 5 bases for J; bases not matched to a gene: 5. This CDR3 spans 14 amino acids. In DNA, the CDR3 is TGTGCCAGCAGCAGAGACAGGGGGCGGACTGAAGCTTTCTTT. Translation: CASSRDRGRTEAFF.

The chain links TRBV13 to TRBJ2-1; 7 bases align to TRBD2. With 5 bases clipped from V and 10 bases from J, the junction kept 8 bases outside the gene matches. CDR1 and CDR2 (germline): PRHDT, FYEKMQ (reference sequence). This CDR3 is built from 13 residues. CDR3 in amino acids: CASSPRLAPEQFF. The CDR3 coding sequence is TGTGCCAGCAGCCCCCGACTAGCTCCAGAGCAGTTCTTC. Combining the CDR3 with reference TRBV13 and TRBJ2-1 gives the whole variable domain AAGVIQSPRHLIKEKRETATLKCYPIPRHDTVYWYQQGPGQDPQFLISFYEKMQSDKGSIPDRFSAQQFSDYHSELNMSSLELGDSALYFCASSPRLAPEQFFGPGTRLTVL.

The CDR3 nucleotides are TGTGCCACCAGCCCGGCGGGCCAACGGCGATCTGACAATGAGCAGTTCTTC. The encoded protein is CATSPAGQRRSDNEQFF. The chain uses TRBV15 and TRBJ2-1; tentative D call: TRBD2 (5 bases). The CDR3 extends over 17 amino acids. V dropped 5 bases and J dropped 5 bases, with 22 bases sitting between them. Looked up from germline, CDR1 is LNHNV and CDR2 is YYDKDF (reference sequence).

V gene TRBV6-6 combines with J gene TRBJ1-1, with TRBD1 matching 8 bases. Trimming took 6 bases from V and 3 from J; bases not matched to a gene: 6. The CDR3 spans 14 residues. From germline, CDR1 is MNHNY and CDR2 SVGAGI (reference sequence). The CDR3 sequence is CASRLRQGYTEAFF. The DNA of the CDR3 is TGTGCCAGCAGGCTAAGACAGGGGTACACTGAAGCTTTCTTT.

In nucleotides, the CDR3 is TGTGCCAGCAGCTTCTCACCGGGACAGAAGAACACTGAAGCTTTCTTT. As protein: CASSFSPGQKNTEAFF. The chain is built from TRBV5-6 and TRBJ1-1; 7 nucleotides agree with TRBD1. The J segment lost 1 base and the V segment lost 2 bases, leaving 8 bases of the junction unmatched. Germline lookup yields CDR1 SGHDT and CDR2 YYEEEE. This CDR3 region has 16 residues.